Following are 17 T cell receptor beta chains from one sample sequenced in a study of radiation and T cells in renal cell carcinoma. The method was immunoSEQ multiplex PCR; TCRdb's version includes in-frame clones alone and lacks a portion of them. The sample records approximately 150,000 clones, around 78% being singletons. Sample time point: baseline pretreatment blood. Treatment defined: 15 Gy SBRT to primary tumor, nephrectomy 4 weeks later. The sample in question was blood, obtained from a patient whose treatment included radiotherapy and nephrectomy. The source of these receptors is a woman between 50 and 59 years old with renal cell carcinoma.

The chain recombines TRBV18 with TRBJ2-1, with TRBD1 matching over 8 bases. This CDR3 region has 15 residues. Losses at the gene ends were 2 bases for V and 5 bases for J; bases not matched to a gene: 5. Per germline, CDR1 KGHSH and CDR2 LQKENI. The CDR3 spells CASSPRQGQNNEQFF. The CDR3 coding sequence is TGTGCCAGCTCACCAAGACAGGGGCAAAACAATGAGCAGTTCTTC.

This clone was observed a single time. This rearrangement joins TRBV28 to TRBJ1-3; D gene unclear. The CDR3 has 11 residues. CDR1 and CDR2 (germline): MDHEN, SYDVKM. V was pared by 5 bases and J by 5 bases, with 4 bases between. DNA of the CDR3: TGTGCCAGCAGTGACAGAAACACCATATATTTT. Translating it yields CASSDRNTIYF.

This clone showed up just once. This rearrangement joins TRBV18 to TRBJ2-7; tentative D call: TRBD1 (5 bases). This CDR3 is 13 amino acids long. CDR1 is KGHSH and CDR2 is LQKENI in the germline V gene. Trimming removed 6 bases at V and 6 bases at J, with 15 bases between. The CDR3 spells CASSTGPPGEQYF. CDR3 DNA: TGTGCCAGCTCCACAGGCCCCCCTGGCGAGCAGTACTTC.

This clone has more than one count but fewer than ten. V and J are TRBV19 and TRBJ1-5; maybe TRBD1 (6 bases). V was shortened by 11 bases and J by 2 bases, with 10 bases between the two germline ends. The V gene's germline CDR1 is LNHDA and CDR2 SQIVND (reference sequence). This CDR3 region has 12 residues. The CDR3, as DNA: TGTGCCGGAAGACAGGGCAATCAGCCCCAGCATTTT. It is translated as CAGRQGNQPQHF.

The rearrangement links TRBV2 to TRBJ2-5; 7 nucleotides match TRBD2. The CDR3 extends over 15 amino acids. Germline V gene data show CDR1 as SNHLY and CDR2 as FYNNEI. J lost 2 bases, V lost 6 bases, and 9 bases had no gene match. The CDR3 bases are TGTGCCAGCAGGAAACCTCTAGCGGAACAAGAGACCCAGTACTTC. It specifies CASRKPLAEQETQYF.

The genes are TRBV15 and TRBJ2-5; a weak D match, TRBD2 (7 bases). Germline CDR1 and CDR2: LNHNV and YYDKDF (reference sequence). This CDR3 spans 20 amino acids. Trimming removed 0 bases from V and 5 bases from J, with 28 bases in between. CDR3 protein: CATSRDLRGGHDTTRETQYF. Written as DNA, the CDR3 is TGTGCCACCAGCAGAGATCTGAGGGGGGGCCACGATACGACACGGGAGACCCAGTACTTC.

CDR3 residues: CASSLPGMNTEAFF. The CDR3 nucleotides read TGCGCCAGCAGCTTGCCAGGCATGAACACTGAAGCTTTCTTT. The chain carries TRBV5-1 and TRBJ1-1; D is undetermined. CDR1 is SGHRS and CDR2 is YFSETQ in the germline V gene. The ends were cut back, 1 base at V and 0 bases at J, with 7 bases in the middle. This CDR3 has 14 residues.

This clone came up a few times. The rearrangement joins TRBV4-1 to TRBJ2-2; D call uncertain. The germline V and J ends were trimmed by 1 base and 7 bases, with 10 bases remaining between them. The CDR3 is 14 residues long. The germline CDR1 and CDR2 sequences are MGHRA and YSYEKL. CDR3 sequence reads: CASSQVIGDGELFF. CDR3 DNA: TGCGCCAGCAGCCAAGTTATTGGTGACGGGGAGCTGTTTTTT.

The CDR3 loop is CASSEGDDRSTEAFF. CDR3 bases: TGTGCCAGCAGTGAAGGGGACGACAGGAGCACTGAAGCTTTCTTT. The gene calls are TRBV6-1 and TRBJ1-1, with a possible D match to TRBD1 (6 bases). CDR1 and CDR2 (germline): MNHNS, SASEGT. The germline V and J ends were trimmed by 1 base and 4 bases, with 13 bases remaining between them. The CDR3 has 15 amino acids.

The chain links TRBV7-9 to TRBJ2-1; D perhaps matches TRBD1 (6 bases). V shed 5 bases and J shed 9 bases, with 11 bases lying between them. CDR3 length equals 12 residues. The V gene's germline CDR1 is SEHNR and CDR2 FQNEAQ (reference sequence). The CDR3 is CASSTQGIEQFF. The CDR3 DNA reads TGTGCCAGCAGCACACAGGGCATTGAGCAGTTCTTC.

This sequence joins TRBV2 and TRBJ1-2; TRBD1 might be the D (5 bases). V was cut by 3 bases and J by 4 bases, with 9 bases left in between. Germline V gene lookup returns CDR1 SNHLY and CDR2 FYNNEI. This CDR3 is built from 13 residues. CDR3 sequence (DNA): TGTGCCAGCAGTGATGAGGGGATCTATGGCTACACCTTC. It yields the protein CASSDEGIYGYTF.

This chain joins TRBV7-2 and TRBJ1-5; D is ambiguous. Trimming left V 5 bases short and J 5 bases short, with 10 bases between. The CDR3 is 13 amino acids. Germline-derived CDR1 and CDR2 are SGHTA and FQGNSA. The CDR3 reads CASSVSLDQPQHF. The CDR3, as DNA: TGTGCCAGCAGCGTGTCTTTAGATCAGCCCCAGCATTTT. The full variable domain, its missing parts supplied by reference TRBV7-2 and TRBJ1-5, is GAGVSQSPSNKVTEKGKDVELRCDPISGHTALYWYRQSLGQGLEFLIYFQGNSAPDKSGLPSDRFSAERTGGSVSTLTIQRTQQEDSAVYLCASSVSLDQPQHFGDGTRLSIL.

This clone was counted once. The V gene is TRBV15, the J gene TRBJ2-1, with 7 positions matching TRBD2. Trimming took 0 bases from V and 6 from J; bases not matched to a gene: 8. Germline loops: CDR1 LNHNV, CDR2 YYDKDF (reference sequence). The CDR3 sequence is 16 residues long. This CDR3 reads CATSRDAAGVGNEQFF. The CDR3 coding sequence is TGTGCCACCAGCAGAGATGCCGCGGGAGTGGGCAATGAGCAGTTCTTC.

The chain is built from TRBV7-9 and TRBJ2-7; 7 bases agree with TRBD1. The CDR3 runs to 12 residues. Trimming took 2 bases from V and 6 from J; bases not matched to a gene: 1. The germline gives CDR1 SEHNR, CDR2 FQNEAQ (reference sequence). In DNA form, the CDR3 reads TGTGCCAGCAGCTTAACAGGGGTCGAGCAGTACTTC. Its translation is CASSLTGVEQYF.

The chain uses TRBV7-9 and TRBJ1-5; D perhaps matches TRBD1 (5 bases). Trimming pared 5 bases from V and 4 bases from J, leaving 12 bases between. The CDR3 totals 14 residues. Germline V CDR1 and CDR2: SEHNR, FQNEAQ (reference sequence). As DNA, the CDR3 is TGTGCCAGCAGCCAAAGTTCAGGGAATCAGCCCCAGCATTTT. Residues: CASSQSSGNQPQHF.

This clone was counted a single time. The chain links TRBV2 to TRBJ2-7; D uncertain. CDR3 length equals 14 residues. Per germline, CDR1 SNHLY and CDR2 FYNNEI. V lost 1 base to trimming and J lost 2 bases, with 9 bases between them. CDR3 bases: TGTGCCAGCAGTGAAGATGGCCCTGCCTACGAGCAGTACTTC. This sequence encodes CASSEDGPAYEQYF.

CDR3 nucleotide sequence: TGTGCCAGCAGCCCGGTTTCGACTGAAGCTTTCTTT. It encodes CASSPVSTEAFF. The rearrangement links TRBV6-6 to TRBJ1-1; D remains unclear. Germline V gene data show CDR1 as MNHNY and CDR2 as SVGAGI (reference sequence). V dropped 6 bases and J dropped 5 bases, with 10 bases sitting between them. This CDR3 region has 12 residues.